This T cell receptor (beta chain) was sequenced for a study of blood T cell repertoires in COVID-19. Study at large: In each case, the material was cDNA or gDNA derived from T cells, B-cell-depleted T cells, or PBMCs.

Participants, about 18 to 100 years old, spanned around 25 US areas. As originally analysed: Reference gene primer amplification gave estimated nucleated cell counts. Sequenced by immunoSEQ multiplex PCR; TCRdb stores in-frame clones only, minus some. V, J and clone size are those of that table, while D and trimming were read from the DNA. The table has 370,000 or so clones, approximately 89% seen once. From germline, CDR1 is WSHSY and CDR2 SAAADI. CDR3 length: 12 amino acids. The V end lost 5 bases, the J end lost 4 bases, and 8 bases lay between the germline ends. The V call is TRBV10-2, the J call TRBJ1-1; D is perhaps TRBD1 (5 bases). This clonotype originated in a man aged 25-40 years who had recovered from COVID-19. The sequenced material came from PBMCs or T cells enriched from blood (not recorded which). CDR3 protein: CASSRGGTEAFF. The CDR3, as DNA: TGCGCCAGCAGTAGGGGTGGCACTGAAGCTTTCTTT.